A single sample gave rise to the 9 T cell receptor beta chains below, sequenced in a study of cytomegalovirus exposure and HLA in healthy donors. The PCR was carried out with 60 Vbeta primers and 13 Jbeta primers. Method: immunoSEQ multiplex PCR; TCRdb's copy keeps in-frame clones and lacks some. The sample holds approximately 88,000 clones, more than 75% seen once. Sample: PBMCs. All receptors come from a man between 18 and 29 years old in good health and CMV-seronegative.

J is TRBJ1-2 and V is TRBV11-2, with a possible D match to TRBD1 (6 bases). The germline V gene encodes CDR1 SGHAT and CDR2 FQNNGV. There are 15 residues in the CDR3. The V gene lost 5 bases and the J gene lost 5 bases, with 18 bases spanning the gap. CDR3 loop: CASSPRLDSRYGYTF. CDR3 coding DNA: TGTGCCAGCAGCCCAAGATTGGACAGTAGGTATGGCTACACCTTC.

This rearrangement joins TRBV5-4 to TRBJ2-7; D remains ambiguous. CDR1 is SGHNT and CDR2 is YYREEE in the germline V gene (reference sequence). The CDR3 consists of 13 residues. Trimming removed 3 bases from V and 6 bases from J, with 13 bases in between. The chain's CDR3 is CASSSHPYSEQYF. The CDR3 region has the DNA TGTGCCAGCAGCTCGCATCCGTATAGCGAGCAGTACTTC.

The sample holds a few counts of this clone. V is TRBV19 and J is TRBJ2-7; D gene ambiguous. The length of the CDR3 is 15 residues. Germline V gene data show CDR1 as LNHDA and CDR2 as SQIVND (reference sequence). Trimming pared 1 base from V and 2 bases from J, leaving 12 bases between. The CDR3: CASSIGQAPAYEQYF. The CDR3 DNA follows: TGTGCCAGTAGTATAGGGCAGGCGCCGGCCTACGAGCAGTACTTC.

This clone was detected once. CDR3 DNA: TGTGCCACCCAGCGGGGGGTCCAGGGCAATCAGCCCCAGCATTTT. Translated, it gives CATQRGVQGNQPQHF. The chain is built from TRBV6-1 and TRBJ1-5, with D possibly matching TRBD1 (5 bases). The germline V gene encodes CDR1 MNHNS and CDR2 SASEGT. V lost 10 bases and J 2 bases, leaving 18 bases between the germline ends. This CDR3 comprises 15 residues.

This clone was counted only a few times. The chain has TRBV4-1 and TRBJ2-3; 9 bases agree with TRBD2. V lost 1 base to trimming and J lost 0 bases; unmatched junction nucleotides: 8. The germline gives CDR1 MGHRA, CDR2 YSYEKL. The CDR3 is 18 residues long. The CDR3 coding sequence is TGCGCCAGCAGCCAAGGGCTGGTAGCGGGGGATAGCACAGATACGCAGTATTTT. Protein: CASSQGLVAGDSTDTQYF.

The chain employs TRBV30 and TRBJ1-5; D is unresolved. This CDR3 comprises 15 residues. Trimming cost V 3 bases and J 0 bases, with 12 bases left between them. The germline V gene encodes CDR1 GTSNPN and CDR2 SVGIG (reference sequence). CDR3: CAWRRRAGSNQPQHF. The CDR3 DNA sequence: TGTGCCTGGAGGAGGAGGGCGGGTAGCAATCAGCCCCAGCATTTT. The entire variable domain, with the rest obtained from reference TRBV30 and TRBJ1-5, is as follows: SQTIHQWPATLVQPVGSPLSLECTVEGTSNPNLYWYRQAAGRGLQLLFYSVGIGQISSEVPQNLSASRPQDRQFILSSKKLLLSDSGFYLCAWRRRAGSNQPQHFGDGTRLSIL.

V is TRBV7-9 and J is TRBJ2-7; 7 bases map to TRBD1. The junction had 7 bases not matched to a gene; V was cut back by 5 bases and J by 3 bases. This CDR3 has 14 amino acids. Germline V lookup: CDR1 SEHNR, CDR2 FQNEAQ (reference sequence). CDR3 in DNA: TGTGCCAGCAGCGTCGACAGGGCTCGCTACGAGCAGTACTTC. Its protein product is CASSVDRARYEQYF. Complete variable domain (other parts from reference TRBV7-9 and TRBJ2-7): DTGVSQNPRHKITKRGQNVTFRCDPISEHNRLYWYRQTLGQGPEFLTYFQNEAQLEKSRLLSDRFSAERPKGSFSTLEIQRTEQGDSAMYLCASSVDRARYEQYFGPGTRLTVT.

The rearrangement links TRBV30 to TRBJ2-2; 8 bases agree with TRBD1. The J segment lost 5 bases and the V segment lost 4 bases, leaving 6 bases of the junction unmatched. The CDR3 loop spans 14 amino acids. Per germline, CDR1 GTSNPN and CDR2 SVGIG (reference sequence). CDR3: CAWNQQGVTGELFF. CDR3 bases: TGTGCCTGGAATCAACAGGGGGTGACCGGGGAGCTGTTTTTT. Based on the CDR3 plus reference TRBV30 and TRBJ2-2, the full variable domain is SQTIHQWPATLVQPVGSPLSLECTVEGTSNPNLYWYRQAAGRGLQLLFYSVGIGQISSEVPQNLSASRPQDRQFILSSKKLLLSDSGFYLCAWNQQGVTGELFFGEGSRLTVL.

The V gene is TRBV5-1, the J gene TRBJ2-7; 10 nucleotides agree with TRBD1. The CDR3 loop spans 12 amino acids. V was clipped by 3 bases and J by 11 bases; unmatched bases: 5. Germline V gives CDR1 SGHRS, CDR2 YFSETQ. The CDR3 spells CASSWDRGQEYF. The CDR3, as DNA: TGCGCCAGCAGCTGGGACAGGGGTCAGGAGTACTTC. Full variable domain (remainder filled in from reference TRBV5-1 and TRBJ2-7): KAGVTQTPRYLIKTRGQQVTLSCSPISGHRSVSWYQQTPGQGLQFLFEYFSETQRNKGNFPGRFSGRQFSNSRSEMNVSTLELGDSALYLCASSWDRGQEYFGPGTRLTVT.